These 31 T cell receptor beta chains originate from one sample sequenced in a study of PD-L1 blockade in urothelial cancer. Produced via immunoSEQ multiplex PCR; TCRdb's table is partial and in-frame only. The sample has more than 90,000 clones; 85% to 95% are singletons. Regarding time point: peripheral blood 6 weeks after treatment start. Sequencing was performed on PBMCs, taken around atezolizumab (anti-PD-L1) treatment. The receptors shown here come from a man between 60 and 75 years old with urothelial cancer.

The rearrangement joins TRBV10-3 to TRBJ2-7; possibly TRBD1 for D (6 bases). The CDR3 is 14 residues long. Germline V gives CDR1 ENHRY, CDR2 SYGVKD. Deletions cut 0 bases from V and 2 bases from J, with 8 bases between. For the CDR3, the DNA is TGTGCCATCAGTGAGTCCGGACAGACCTACGAGCAGTACTTC. Translation: CAISESGQTYEQYF.

A note on this clone: At the DNA level, this CDR3 is encoded by other sequences in the same sample as well. This sequence joins TRBV5-1 and TRBJ1-4, with 9 positions matching TRBD1. In germline, CDR1 is SGHRS, CDR2 YFSETQ. V was clipped by 4 bases and J by 7 bases; unmatched bases: 2. The CDR3 runs to 13 residues. The CDR3 protein is CASSLGQGEKLFF. The CDR3 DNA reads TGCGCCAGCAGCCTGGGACAGGGTGAAAAACTGTTTTTT.

This sequence joins TRBV27 and TRBJ2-2; D gene unclear. V lost 3 bases and J lost 0, with 11 bases in between. Germline V lookup: CDR1 MNHEY, CDR2 SMNVEV (reference sequence). The CDR3 sequence is 16 residues long. CDR3 in DNA: TGTGCCAGCAGTTTCATTTACACGACGAACACCGGGGAGCTGTTTTTT. Its protein product is CASSFIYTTNTGELFF.

This chain joins TRBV7-2 and TRBJ2-4; TRBD2 is a possible D gene (5 bases). CDR1 is SGHTA and CDR2 is FQGNSA in the germline V gene. V dropped 3 bases and J dropped 2 bases, with 14 bases sitting between them. CDR3 length: 16 residues. This CDR3 reads CASSFVGSQSKNIQYF. In DNA form, the CDR3 reads TGTGCCAGCAGCTTCGTAGGGAGTCAGTCCAAAAACATTCAGTACTTC.

The chain carries TRBV30 and TRBJ2-5, with TRBD2 matching 8 bases. The trim removed 2 bases at V and 4 bases at J, leaving 3 bases unmatched. Germline V lookup: CDR1 GTSNPN, CDR2 SVGIG (reference sequence). This CDR3 has 13 amino acids. The CDR3 sequence: CAWSSGGGETQYF. CDR3 coding DNA: TGTGCCTGGAGTTCCGGGGGGGGAGAGACCCAGTACTTC.

V and J are TRBV7-9 and TRBJ2-3; D uncertain. The CDR3 sequence is 13 residues long. Between the trimmed V and J ends, which lost 0 bases and 3 bases, there was a span of 4 bases. Germline assignment: CDR1 SEHNR and CDR2 FQNEAQ (reference sequence). CDR3 amino acids: CASSLASTDTQYF. The DNA for the CDR3 is TGTGCCAGCAGCTTAGCTAGTACAGATACGCAGTATTTT. Complete variable domain (other parts from reference TRBV7-9 and TRBJ2-3): DTGVSQNPRHKITKRGQNVTFRCDPISEHNRLYWYRQTLGQGPEFLTYFQNEAQLEKSRLLSDRFSAERPKGSFSTLEIQRTEQGDSAMYLCASSLASTDTQYFGPGTRLTVL.

Points on this clone: At one end the junction does not follow the germline gene, possibly because of a read error. CDR3 sequence (DNA): TGTGCCAGCAGCCCAGTAGGGGGCACTGATACGCAGTATTTT. Amino acids: CASSPVGGTDTQYF. The chain combines TRBV7-9 with TRBJ2-3, with 7 nucleotides matching TRBD1. The CDR3 has 14 residues. CDR1 SEHNR and CDR2 FQNEAQ come from the germline V gene (reference sequence).

The chain recombines TRBV4-2 with TRBJ1-4, with unresolved D. V was clipped by 0 bases and J by 7 bases, with 21 bases between them. This CDR3 comprises 18 residues. Per the germline V gene, CDR1 is LGHNA and CDR2 is YNFKEQ. CDR3 sequence (DNA): TGTGCCAGCAGCCAAGAAACGGGAACTGGGCTCGGAGTTGAAAAACTGTTTTTT. Its protein product is CASSQETGTGLGVEKLFF.

This clone was seen only once. CDR3 DNA sequence: TGTGCCAGCAGTCGTTCTAGCGGGGGAGGGGAGACCCAGTACTTC. Translating gives CASSRSSGGGETQYF. The chain has TRBV7-7 and TRBJ2-5; 10 bases match TRBD2. V shed 6 bases and J 5 bases; nucleotides not matched to a gene: 9. The CDR3 runs to 15 residues. Per germline, CDR1 SSHAT and CDR2 FNYEAQ (reference sequence).

The V gene is TRBV16, the J gene TRBJ1-2; D call uncertain. V shed 0 bases and J shed 1 base, with 6 bases lying between them. CDR1 is KGHSY and CDR2 is FQNENV in the germline V gene. This CDR3 is built from 14 residues. CDR3 nucleotides: TGTGCCAGCAGCCAATCGAGGATTAACTATGGCTACACCTTC. Translating gives CASSQSRINYGYTF.

Of note for this clone: The same CDR3 also results from other DNA sequences found in this sample. The DNA of the CDR3 is TGCAGTGCTAGGGGGAGCAATGAGCAGTTCTTC. Its protein is CSARGSNEQFF. The chain joins TRBV20-1 to TRBJ2-1; D is possibly TRBD2 (5 bases). Trimming shortened V by 3 bases and J by 6 bases, and 6 bases separated the two germline ends. Germline CDR1 reads DFQATT; CDR2 reads SNEGSKA (reference sequence). This CDR3 contains 11 residues.

This chain uses TRBV19 with TRBJ1-2; 8 bases map to TRBD1. CDR3 length equals 13 residues. The V segment lost 6 bases and the J segment 7 bases; nucleotides outside the gene matches: 7. Germline CDR1 is LNHDA and CDR2 is SQIVND (reference sequence). The chain's CDR3 is CASSIDRGTGYTF. The DNA of the CDR3 is TGTGCCAGTAGCATCGACAGGGGTACTGGCTACACCTTC.

The chain is built from TRBV2 and TRBJ2-5, with D uncertain. Trimming stripped 4 bases from V and 3 bases from J, with 6 bases between. This CDR3 is 12 amino acids long. Per the germline V gene, CDR1 is SNHLY and CDR2 is FYNNEI. The CDR3 spells CASSGREETQYF. The CDR3 DNA follows: TGTGCCAGCAGTGGACGGGAAGAGACCCAGTACTTC.

J is TRBJ1-1 and V is TRBV10-3, with 10 bases matching TRBD1. V was pared by 6 bases and J by 7 bases, with 8 bases of the junction left unmatched. CDR3 size: 14 residues. The V gene's germline CDR1 is ENHRY and CDR2 SYGVKD. CDR3 region: CAISAGQGEGEAFF. For the CDR3, the DNA is TGTGCCATCAGCGCCGGACAGGGGGAAGGTGAAGCTTTCTTT.

V is TRBV28 and J is TRBJ2-1; TRBD2 matches 9 bases. Germline V gives CDR1 MDHEN, CDR2 SYDVKM. The CDR3 runs to 14 residues. Trimming at V came to 6 bases and at J to 2 bases, leaving 2 bases not matched to a gene. CDR3 amino acids: CASSLAGTYNEQFF. CDR3 nucleotide sequence: TGTGCCAGCAGCCTAGCGGGAACCTACAATGAGCAGTTCTTC. Looking up the rest from reference TRBV28 and TRBJ2-1 gives the full variable domain: DVKVTQSSRYLVKRTGEKVFLECVQDMDHENMFWYRQDPGLGLRLIYFSYDVKMKEKGDIPEGYSVSREKKERFSLILESASTNQTSMYLCASSLAGTYNEQFFGPGTRLTVL.

The J gene is TRBJ2-1, the V gene TRBV4-3; 10 bases line up with TRBD2. J lost 15 bases, V lost 5 bases, and 7 bases had no gene match. The CDR3 loop spans 12 amino acids. Germline values: CDR1 LGHNA, CDR2 YSLEER. DNA for the CDR3: TGCGCCAGCAGCGGCAGCGGGGGGGCTCTGTTCTTC. Its translation is CASSGSGGALFF.

The sample holds one count of this clone. V gene TRBV19 combines with J gene TRBJ2-2, with a possible D match to TRBD1 (6 bases). The length of the CDR3 is 15 residues. Trimming took 7 bases from V and 6 from J, leaving 18 bases between them. Germline V gene sequence: CDR1 LNHDA, CDR2 SQIVND (reference sequence). The CDR3 loop is CASMGAGVLSGELFF. DNA of the CDR3: TGTGCCAGTATGGGGGCAGGGGTATTGTCCGGGGAGCTGTTTTTT.

The chain is built from TRBV5-1 and TRBJ2-3, with 7 nucleotides matching TRBD2. The CDR3 extends over 15 amino acids. With V trimmed by 4 bases and J by 2 bases, 7 bases remained unmatched. Per germline, CDR1 SGHRS and CDR2 YFSETQ. CDR3: CASSTGGGNTDTQYF. The CDR3 DNA reads as TGCGCCAGCAGCACGGGCGGGGGAAACACAGATACGCAGTATTTT.

The chain couples TRBV18 to TRBJ1-2; D not resolved. Germline-derived CDR1 and CDR2 are KGHSH and LQKENI. Trimming removed 0 bases at V and 4 bases at J, with 9 bases between. CDR3 length: 14 residues. CDR3 coding DNA: TGTGCCAGCTCACCACCCGGTCGGTTCTATGGCTACACCTTC. Translation: CASSPPGRFYGYTF.

The rearrangement joins TRBV9 to TRBJ1-2; 7 bases agree with TRBD1. The ends lost 0 bases at V and 8 bases at J; junction bases unmatched: 7. The CDR3 totals 14 residues. CDR1 is SGDLS and CDR2 is YYNGEE in the germline V gene. CDR3 loop: CASSVEGARRGYTF. The CDR3, as DNA: TGTGCCAGCAGCGTAGAGGGGGCGAGAAGGGGCTACACCTTC.

V and J are TRBV2 and TRBJ2-7; D gene ambiguous. V was pared by 5 bases and J by 4 bases, with 6 bases between. The CDR3 has 11 amino acids. Germline V gene sequence: CDR1 SNHLY, CDR2 FYNNEI. The CDR3 spells CASSSQYEQYF. DNA of the CDR3: TGTGCCAGCAGTTCGCAGTACGAGCAGTACTTC. The full variable domain, in which reference TRBV2 and TRBJ2-7 provide the parts outside the CDR3, is EPEVTQTPSHQVTQMGQEVILRCVPISNHLYFYWYRQILGQKVEFLVSFYNNEISEKSEIFDDQFSVERPDGSNFTLKIRSTKLEDSAMYFCASSSQYEQYFGPGTRLTVT.

This chain connects TRBV18 to TRBJ2-3; 8 bases line up with TRBD1. From germline, CDR1 is KGHSH and CDR2 LQKENI. V lost 0 bases and J lost 4; bases outside the gene matches: 0. CDR3 length equals 14 residues. The CDR3, as DNA: TGTGCCAGCTCACCACCGACAGGGGCAGATACGCAGTATTTT. Protein product: CASSPPTGADTQYF.

This chain connects TRBV15 to TRBJ1-4; no definite D call. Looked up from germline, CDR1 is LNHNV and CDR2 is YYDKDF (reference sequence). V was clipped by 3 bases and J by 0 bases, with 5 bases between them. This CDR3 has 14 amino acids. CDR3 loop: CATSRRATNEKLFF. In nucleotides, the CDR3 is TGTGCCACCAGCAGGCGCGCAACTAATGAAAAACTGTTTTTT.

The CDR3 DNA sequence: TGTGCCAGCAGCATCGGACTAGCCCAAGGTTCAGATACGCAGTATTTT. It codes for CASSIGLAQGSDTQYF. This sequence joins TRBV9 and TRBJ2-3; TRBD2 matches 8 bases. The CDR3 sequence is 16 residues long. CDR1 and CDR2 (germline): SGDLS, YYNGEE. V shed 4 bases and J 4 bases; nucleotides not matched to a gene: 11.

The chain combines TRBV6-5 with TRBJ2-1, with a tentative D call TRBD2 (6 bases). The germline V gene has CDR1 MNHEY and CDR2 SVGAGI. The CDR3 runs to 15 residues. Trimming took 2 bases from V and 1 from J, leaving 9 bases between them. In nucleotides, the CDR3 is TGTGCCAGCAGTTACGCGGGAACGTCCTACAATGAGCAGTTCTTC. Its translation: CASSYAGTSYNEQFF.

Concerning this clone: The germline gene is not matched at one end of the junction; a read error may be the cause. The CDR3 protein is CATSYLRVGTRNF. Written as DNA, the CDR3 is TGTGCCACCAGCTACCTCCGGGTCGGGACTAGGAACTTC. V and J are TRBV15 and TRBJ2-5, with TRBD2 matching 8 bases. The germline V gene has CDR1 LNHNV and CDR2 YYDKDF (reference sequence). CDR3 length equals 13 residues.

This clone was recorded a few times. The chain uses TRBV11-2 and TRBJ2-1; D is unclear. Looked up from germline, CDR1 is SGHAT and CDR2 is FQNNGV. The CDR3 runs to 13 residues. Trimming left V 5 bases short and J 9 bases short, with 14 bases between. The CDR3 sequence: CASSLTTSGEQFF. For the CDR3, the DNA is TGTGCCAGCAGCCTTACCACCTCGGGTGAGCAGTTCTTC.

The J gene is TRBJ2-3, the V gene TRBV6-1; TRBD2 matches 11 bases. Germline values: CDR1 MNHNS, CDR2 SASEGT. After removal of 3 bases from V and 4 bases from J, the junction contained 3 bases not matched to a gene. The CDR3 consists of 15 residues. The CDR3 loop reads CASSETSGVSDTQYF. The CDR3 bases are TGTGCCAGCAGTGAGACTAGCGGGGTCTCAGATACGCAGTATTTT.

The rearrangement joins TRBV7-2 to TRBJ2-1; 10 nucleotides agree with TRBD2. The CDR3 loop spans 17 amino acids. Germline-derived CDR1 and CDR2 are SGHTA and FQGNSA. After removal of 3 bases from V and 4 bases from J, the junction contained 9 bases not matched to a gene. As DNA, the CDR3 is TGTGCCAGCAGCTTCGGTGTTAGCGGGGGGCATTACAATGAGCAGTTCTTC. Translation gives CASSFGVSGGHYNEQFF.

With regard to this clone: A junction end diverges from the germline sequence, so it may reflect a read error. The chain uses TRBV10-3 and TRBJ2-7, with D unresolved. In germline, CDR1 is ENHRY, CDR2 SYGVKD. This CDR3 is 13 amino acids long. CDR3 residues: CAIRAASTYKQYF. In nucleotides, the CDR3 is TGTGCCATCAGGGCGGCATCCACCTACAAGCAGTACTTC.

V usage is TRBV6-5 and J usage is TRBJ2-5, with D possibly being TRBD1 (6 bases). Per the germline V gene, CDR1 is MNHEY and CDR2 is SVGAGI. Trimming removed 6 bases from V and 3 bases from J, with 11 bases in between. The CDR3 loop spans 13 amino acids. The CDR3 region is CASRATGKETQYF. The CDR3 nucleotides are TGTGCCAGCAGAGCTACAGGGAAAGAGACCCAGTACTTC.